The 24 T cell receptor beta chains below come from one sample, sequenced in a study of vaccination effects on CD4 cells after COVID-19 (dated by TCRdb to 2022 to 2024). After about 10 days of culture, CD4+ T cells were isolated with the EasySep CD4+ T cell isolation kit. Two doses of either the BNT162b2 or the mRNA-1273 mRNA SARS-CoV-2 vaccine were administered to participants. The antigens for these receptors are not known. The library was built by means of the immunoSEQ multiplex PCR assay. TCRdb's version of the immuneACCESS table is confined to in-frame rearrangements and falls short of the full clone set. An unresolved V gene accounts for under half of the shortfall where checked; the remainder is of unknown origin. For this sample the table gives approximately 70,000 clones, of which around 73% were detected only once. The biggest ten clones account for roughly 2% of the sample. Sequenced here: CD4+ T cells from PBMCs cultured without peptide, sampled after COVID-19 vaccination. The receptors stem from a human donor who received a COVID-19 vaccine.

The CDR3 nucleotides are TGCGCCAGCAGGGAGGCACTTATTAACTATGGCTACACCTTC. Its translation: CASREALINYGYTF. This sequence joins TRBV10-2 and TRBJ1-2; D gene uncertain. CDR3 length equals 14 residues. Germline-derived CDR1 and CDR2 are WSHSY and SAAADI. Trimming stripped 6 bases from V and 1 base from J, with 12 bases between.

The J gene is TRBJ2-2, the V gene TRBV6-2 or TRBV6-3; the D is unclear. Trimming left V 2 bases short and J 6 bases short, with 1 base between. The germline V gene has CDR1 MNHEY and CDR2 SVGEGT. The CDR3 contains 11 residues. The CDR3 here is CASSYPGELFF. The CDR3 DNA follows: TGTGCCAGCAGTTACCCCGGGGAGCTGTTTTTT.

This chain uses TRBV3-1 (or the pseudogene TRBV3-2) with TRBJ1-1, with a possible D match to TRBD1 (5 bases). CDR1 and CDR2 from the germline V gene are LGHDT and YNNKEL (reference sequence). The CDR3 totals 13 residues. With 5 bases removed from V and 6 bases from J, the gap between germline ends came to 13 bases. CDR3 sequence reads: CASSSWGEPEAFF. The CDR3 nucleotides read TGTGCCAGCAGCTCGTGGGGGGAACCTGAAGCTTTCTTT.

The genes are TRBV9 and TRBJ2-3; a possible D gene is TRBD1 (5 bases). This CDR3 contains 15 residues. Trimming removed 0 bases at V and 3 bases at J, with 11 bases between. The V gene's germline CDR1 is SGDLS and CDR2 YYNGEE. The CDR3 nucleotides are TGTGCCAGCAGCGTAGCGGGCAGGGAAACAGATACGCAGTATTTT. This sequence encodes CASSVAGRETDTQYF.

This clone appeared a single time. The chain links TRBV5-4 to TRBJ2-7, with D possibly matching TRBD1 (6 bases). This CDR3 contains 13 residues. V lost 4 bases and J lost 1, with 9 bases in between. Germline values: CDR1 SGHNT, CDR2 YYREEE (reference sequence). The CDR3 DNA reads TGTGCCAGCAGCACCGGACAGTCCTACGAGCAGTACGTC. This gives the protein CASSTGQSYEQYV.

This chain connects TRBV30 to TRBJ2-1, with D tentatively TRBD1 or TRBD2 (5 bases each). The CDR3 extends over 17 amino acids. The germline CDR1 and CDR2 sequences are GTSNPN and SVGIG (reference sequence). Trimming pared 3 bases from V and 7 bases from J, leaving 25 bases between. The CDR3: CAWRLGASDWYKNEQFF. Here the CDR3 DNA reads TGTGCCTGGAGGCTAGGGGCCTCGGACTGGTACAAGAATGAGCAGTTCTTC. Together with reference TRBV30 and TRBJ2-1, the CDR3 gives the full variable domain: SQTIHQWPATLVQPVGSPLSLECTVEGTSNPNLYWYRQAAGRGLQLLFYSVGIGQISSEVPQNLSASRPQDRQFILSSKKLLLSDSGFYLCAWRLGASDWYKNEQFFGPGTRLTVL.

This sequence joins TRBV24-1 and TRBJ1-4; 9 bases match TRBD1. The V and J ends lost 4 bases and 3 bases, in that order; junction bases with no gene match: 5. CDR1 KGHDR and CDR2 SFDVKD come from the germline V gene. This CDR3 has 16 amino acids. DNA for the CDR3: TGTGCCACCAGTGAGACCACAGGGGGCCCTAATGAAAAACTGTTTTTT. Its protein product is CATSETTGGPNEKLFF.

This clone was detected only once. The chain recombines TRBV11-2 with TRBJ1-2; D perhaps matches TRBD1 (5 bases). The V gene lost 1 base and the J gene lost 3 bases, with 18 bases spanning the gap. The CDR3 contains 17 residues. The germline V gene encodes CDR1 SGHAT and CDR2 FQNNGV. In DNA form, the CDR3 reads TGTGCCAGCAGCTTAGGGACATATATACCTCTAGACTATGGCTACACCTTC. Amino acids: CASSLGTYIPLDYGYTF.

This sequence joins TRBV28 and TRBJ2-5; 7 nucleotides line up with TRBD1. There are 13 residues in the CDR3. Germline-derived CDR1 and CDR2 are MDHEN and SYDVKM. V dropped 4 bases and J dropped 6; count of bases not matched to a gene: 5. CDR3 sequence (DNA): TGTGCCAGCAGTTGGCGACAGGGAAAGACCCAGTACTTC. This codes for CASSWRQGKTQYF.

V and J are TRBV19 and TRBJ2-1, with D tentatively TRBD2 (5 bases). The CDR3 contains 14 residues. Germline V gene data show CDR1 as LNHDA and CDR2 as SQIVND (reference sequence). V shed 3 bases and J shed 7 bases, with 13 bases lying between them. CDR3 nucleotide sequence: TGTGCCAGTAGTATGAGAGGGAAAATTAATGAGCAGTTCTTC. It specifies CASSMRGKINEQFF.

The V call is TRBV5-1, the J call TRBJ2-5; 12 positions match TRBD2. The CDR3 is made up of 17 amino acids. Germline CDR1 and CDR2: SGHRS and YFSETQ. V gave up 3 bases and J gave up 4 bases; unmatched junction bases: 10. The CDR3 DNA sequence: TGCGCCAGCAGCTCTGGACTAGCGGGGCAGGGAAGAGAGACCCAGTACTTC. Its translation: CASSSGLAGQGRETQYF.

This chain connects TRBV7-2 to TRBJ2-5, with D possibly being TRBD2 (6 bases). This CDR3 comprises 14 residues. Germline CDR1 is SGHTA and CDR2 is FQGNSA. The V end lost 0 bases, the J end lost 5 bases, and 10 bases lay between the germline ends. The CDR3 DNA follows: TGTGCCAGCAGCTTAGCGGGGGGTAGCGAGACCCAGTACTTC. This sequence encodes CASSLAGGSETQYF.

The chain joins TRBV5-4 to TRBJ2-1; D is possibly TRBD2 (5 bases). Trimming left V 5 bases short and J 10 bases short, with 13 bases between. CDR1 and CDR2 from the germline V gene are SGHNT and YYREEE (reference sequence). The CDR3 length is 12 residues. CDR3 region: CASSFIGGEQFF. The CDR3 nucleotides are TGTGCCAGCAGTTTTATTGGAGGAGAGCAGTTCTTC.

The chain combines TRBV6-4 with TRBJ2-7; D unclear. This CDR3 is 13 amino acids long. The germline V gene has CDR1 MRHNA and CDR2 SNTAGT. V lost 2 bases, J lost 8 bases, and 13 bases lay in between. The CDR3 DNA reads TGTGCCAGCAGTGACCCCGGGTCCGAAAAGCAGTACGTC. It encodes CASSDPGSEKQYV.

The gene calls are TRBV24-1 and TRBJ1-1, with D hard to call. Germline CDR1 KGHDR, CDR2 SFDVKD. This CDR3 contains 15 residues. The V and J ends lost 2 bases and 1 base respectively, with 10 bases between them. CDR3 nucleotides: TGTGCCACCAGTGATTCCGGACGCGGGAACACTGAAGCTTTCTTT. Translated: CATSDSGRGNTEAFF.

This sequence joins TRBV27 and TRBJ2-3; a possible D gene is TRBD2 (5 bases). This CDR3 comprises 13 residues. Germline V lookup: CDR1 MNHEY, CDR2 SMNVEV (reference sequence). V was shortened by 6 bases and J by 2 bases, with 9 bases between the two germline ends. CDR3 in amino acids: CASSLRDTDTQYF. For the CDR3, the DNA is TGTGCCAGCAGCCTCCGGGACACAGATACGCAGTATTTT.

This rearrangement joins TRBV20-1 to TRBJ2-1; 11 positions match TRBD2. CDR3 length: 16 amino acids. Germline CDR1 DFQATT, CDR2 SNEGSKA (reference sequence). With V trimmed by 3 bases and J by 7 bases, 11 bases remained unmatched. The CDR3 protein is CSASGGPSGGRNEQFF. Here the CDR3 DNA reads TGCAGTGCTAGTGGGGGCCCTAGCGGGGGGAGGAATGAGCAGTTCTTC.

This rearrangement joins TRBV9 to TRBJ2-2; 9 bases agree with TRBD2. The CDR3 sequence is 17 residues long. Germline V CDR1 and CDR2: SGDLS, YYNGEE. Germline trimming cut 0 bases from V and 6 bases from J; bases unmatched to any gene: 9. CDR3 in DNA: TGTGCCAGCAGCGTAGTTTCGCGGGGGGGCCAGGCCGGGGAGCTGTTTTTT. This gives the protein CASSVVSRGGQAGELFF.

CDR3 region: CASSYSRDGGETQYF. The CDR3 region has the DNA TGTGCCAGCAGTTATTCCAGGGACGGAGGAGAGACCCAGTACTTC. The genes are TRBV28 and TRBJ2-5; D might be TRBD1 or TRBD2, each matching 5 bases. V was pared by 4 bases and J by 4 bases, with 16 bases between. In germline, CDR1 is MDHEN, CDR2 SYDVKM. There are 15 residues in the CDR3.

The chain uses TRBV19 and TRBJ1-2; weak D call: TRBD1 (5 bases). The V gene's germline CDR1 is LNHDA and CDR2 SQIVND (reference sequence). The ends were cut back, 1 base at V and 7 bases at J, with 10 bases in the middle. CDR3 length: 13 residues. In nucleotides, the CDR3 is TGTGCCAGTAGTATAGGCCCAGGGACTGGCTACACCTTC. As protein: CASSIGPGTGYTF.

The CDR3 reads CASSYGTGTNYGYTF. CDR3 coding DNA: TGTGCCAGCAGTTACGGTACAGGGACTAACTATGGCTACACCTTC. The chain employs TRBV6-6 and TRBJ1-2, with D possibly being TRBD1 (6 bases). The CDR3 length is 15 residues. The germline CDR1 and CDR2 sequences are MNHNY and SVGAGI (reference sequence). The V and J ends lost 2 bases and 0 bases respectively, with 10 bases between them.

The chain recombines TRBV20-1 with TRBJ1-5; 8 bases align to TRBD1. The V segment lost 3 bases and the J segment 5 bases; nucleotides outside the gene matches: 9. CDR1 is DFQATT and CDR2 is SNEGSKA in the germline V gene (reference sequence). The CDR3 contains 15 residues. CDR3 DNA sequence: TGCAGTGCTAGTAATAAGGGCAGGGGGCATCAGCCCCAGCATTTT. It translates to CSASNKGRGHQPQHF.

Written as DNA, the CDR3 is TGTGCCAGCAGCGACGGGAGGTCCACAGATACGCAGTATTTT. This codes for CASSDGRSTDTQYF. This rearrangement joins TRBV9 to TRBJ2-3; TRBD2 matches 7 bases. Trimming took 3 bases from V and 2 from J; bases not matched to a gene: 3. Germline V gene data show CDR1 as SGDLS and CDR2 as YYNGEE. The CDR3 spans 14 residues.

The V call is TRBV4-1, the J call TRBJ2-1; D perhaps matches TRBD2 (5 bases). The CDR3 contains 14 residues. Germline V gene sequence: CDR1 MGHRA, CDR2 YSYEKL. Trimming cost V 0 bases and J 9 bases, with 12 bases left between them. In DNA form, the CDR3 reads TGCGCCAGCAGCCAAGATTTATCCGCGGGTGAGCAGTTCTTC. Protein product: CASSQDLSAGEQFF.